The sequence of this T cell receptor beta chain was determined in a study of spatial heterogeneity in lung cancer. The overall study: Each time, sequencing found more beta-chain sequences than alpha-chain sequences. The average appearance count of each unique TCR and UMI combination in raw reads was more than 9.5.

This clonotype was seen ten or more times. This CDR3 has 13 amino acids. Germline V gene lookup returns CDR1 ENHRY and CDR2 SYGVKD. Individual TCR cDNA molecules each bore their own unique molecular identifier. TCRdb reprocessed the 5' RACE reads with MiXCR, giving one entry per CDR3 protein. The repertoire holds about 36,000 distinct CDR3 sequences, with about 7.6% as singletons. Time point given: blood at routine non-recurrence follow-up after resection. Researchers sequenced whole RNA taken from tumor, nontumor lung or frozen PBMC without sorting. The sample consisted of PBMCs, taken at follow-up. This rearrangement joins TRBV10-3 to TRBJ1-1; D unclear. This TCR came from a male donor with early-stage non-small cell lung cancer. The CDR3 protein is CAKSKERNTEAFF. DNA of the CDR3: TGTGCGAAATCTAAGGAGAGGAACACTGAAGCTTTCTTT.